This entry concerns a single T cell receptor (beta chain). The authors' processing: Using reference gene primer amplification, nucleated cell counts were estimated. Clones were sequenced by immunoSEQ multiplex PCR, and TCRdb holds only the in-frame ones, with some missing. From that table come the V and J calls and clone size; the DNA was used to work out D and trimming. The table includes about 170,000 clones, roughly 80% detected once. CDR3 length equals 16 residues. Germline CDR1 is LNHDA and CDR2 is SQIVND (reference sequence). V was trimmed by 3 bases and J by 5 bases, leaving 17 bases between them. The data were taken from a study of blood T cell repertoires in COVID-19. Study-wide background: The analysed material was cDNA or gDNA that came from T cells, B-cell-depleted T cells, or PBMCs.

Source material: peripheral blood. The V call is TRBV19, the J call TRBJ1-5, with D perhaps TRBD1 (6 bases). This clonotype was sampled from a woman at least 80 years old with acute or convalescent COVID-19. The CDR3 DNA follows: TGTGCCAGTAGTATCACAGGAGGGGGGGGATATCAGCCCCAGCATTTT. Its protein is CASSITGGGGYQPQHF.